A single sample is the source of the 25 T cell receptor beta chains below, sequenced in a study of blood T cells in healthy people across ages. Alongside a J-beta primer mix, a sample-barcoded 5' primer served in a second PCR lasting roughly 6 to 11 cycles. MiXCR was run by TCRdb on the 5' RACE reads, yielding one entry per CDR3 protein. This sample has around 500,000 distinct CDR3 sequences; under 55% occur once, and the top ten carry approximately 25%. The sequencing sample was made of blood. These receptors were collected from an elderly man in good health.

The genes are TRBV28 and TRBJ2-1; D ambiguous. This CDR3 comprises 16 residues. Germline loops: CDR1 MDHEN, CDR2 SYDVKM. The V and J ends lost 5 bases and 3 bases respectively, with 17 bases between them. The CDR3 DNA sequence: TGTGCCAGCAGTCCGGTGCTCCCCCGAGACTACAATGAGCAGTTCTTC. Translation: CASSPVLPRDYNEQFF.

This chain joins TRBV29-1 and TRBJ1-2; 11 bases fit TRBD1. CDR1 and CDR2 (germline): SQVTM, ANQGSEA. The junction had 3 bases not matched to a gene; V was cut back by 7 bases and J by 2 bases. The CDR3 spans 13 residues. The CDR3 DNA reads TGCAGCGCGGGACAGGGGGAAAACTATGGCTACACCTTC. It encodes CSAGQGENYGYTF.

This clonotype came up once. J is TRBJ2-3 and V is TRBV5-6, with D tentatively TRBD1 (5 bases). V gave up 2 bases and J gave up 2 bases, with 9 bases separating them. Per the germline V gene, CDR1 is SGHDT and CDR2 is YYEEEE. The CDR3 has 14 amino acids. The DNA of the CDR3 is TGTGCCAGCAGCTTAAACAGGTTCACAGATACGCAGTATTTT. It codes for CASSLNRFTDTQYF.

In regard to this clonotype: This may stem from a read error, because a much larger clone lies one nucleotide away. The chain joins TRBV6-5 to TRBJ2-5, with 10 bases identical to TRBD2. CDR3 size: 14 residues. Looked up from germline, CDR1 is MNHEY and CDR2 is SVGAGI. CDR3 loop: CASSPGLAKEAQYF. The DNA for the CDR3 is TGTGCCAGCAGTCCGGGACTAGCGAAAGAGGCCCAGTACTTC.

The chain combines TRBV6-2 or TRBV6-3 with TRBJ1-5; possibly TRBD1 for D (5 bases). Germline V gene lookup returns CDR1 MNHEY and CDR2 SVGEGT. The V gene lost 6 bases and the J gene lost 7 bases, with 22 bases spanning the gap. The CDR3 has 16 residues. The CDR3 is CASSPHEGSGGQPQHF. CDR3 in DNA: TGTGCCAGCAGCCCCCATGAGGGGTCGGGCGGACAGCCCCAGCATTTT.

There are a few counts of this clonotype. The V and J genes are TRBV20-1 and TRBJ1-5; D may be TRBD1 (5 bases). This CDR3 contains 14 residues. Germline values: CDR1 DFQATT, CDR2 SNEGSKA (reference sequence). V was cut by 3 bases and J by 2 bases, with 11 bases left in between. DNA for the CDR3: TGCAGTGCTAGTGGGGGGGACCGCAATCAGCCCCAGCATTTT. Its protein product is CSASGGDRNQPQHF.

The V call is TRBV7-2, the J call TRBJ1-1, with 10 bases matching TRBD1. V gave up 10 bases and J gave up 5 bases; unmatched junction bases: 16. The V gene's germline CDR1 is SGHTA and CDR2 FQGNSA. The CDR3 loop spans 16 amino acids. CDR3 residues: CAIVYGTGASGTEAFF. CDR3 bases: TGTGCCATTGTGTACGGGACAGGGGCGTCAGGGACTGAAGCTTTCTTT. Filled out from reference TRBV7-2 and TRBJ1-1, the complete variable domain reads GAGVSQSPSNKVTEKGKDVELRCDPISGHTALYWYRQSLGQGLEFLIYFQGNSAPDKSGLPSDRFSAERTGGSVSTLTIQRTQQEDSAVYLCAIVYGTGASGTEAFFGQGTRLTVV.

CDR3: CASSWTGGSGSPLHF. Here the CDR3 DNA reads TGTGCCAGCAGCTGGACAGGGGGGAGTGGATCACCCCTCCACTTT. The V and J genes are TRBV3-1 and TRBJ1-6; 10 bases map to TRBD1. CDR3 length: 15 residues. CDR1 is LGHDT and CDR2 is YNNKEL in the germline V gene (reference sequence). Trimming took 5 bases from V and 10 from J; bases not matched to a gene: 8.

Worth noting for this clonotype: A read error is possible here, since a much larger clone lies one base away. V gene TRBV14 combines with J gene TRBJ2-5; 8 bases align to TRBD2. The CDR3 runs to 16 residues. The J segment lost 4 bases and the V segment lost 1 base, leaving 8 bases of the junction unmatched. The germline gives CDR1 SGHDN, CDR2 FVKESK. CDR3 DNA: TGTGCCAGCAGCCAAGGAGTGACTAGCGCCCGAGAGACCCAGTACTTC. Translated, it gives CASSQGVTSARETQYF.

The J gene is TRBJ2-3, the V gene TRBV9, with D possibly TRBD2 on 6 matching bases. The germline V gene has CDR1 SGDLS and CDR2 YYNGEE. Trimming removed 0 bases from V and 5 bases from J, with 13 bases in between. The CDR3 is made up of 15 amino acids. CDR3 protein: CASSVVGGKEDTQYF. CDR3 DNA sequence: TGTGCCAGCAGCGTAGTGGGAGGTAAGGAAGATACGCAGTATTTT.

This clonotype was detected a few times. The rearrangement joins TRBV2 to TRBJ2-7; D remains unclear. There are 13 residues in the CDR3. Germline CDR1 and CDR2: SNHLY and FYNNEI. V lost 3 bases and J lost 1, with 7 bases in between. Here the CDR3 reads CASSDFGSYEQYF. DNA of the CDR3: TGTGCCAGCAGTGATTTCGGTTCCTACGAGCAGTACTTC.

The chain recombines TRBV4-3 with TRBJ1-4; a weak D match, TRBD1 (5 bases). The V gene lost 0 bases and the J gene lost 7 bases, with 12 bases spanning the gap. The CDR3 sequence is 15 residues long. The germline V gene has CDR1 LGHNA and CDR2 YSLEER. Written as DNA, the CDR3 is TGCGCCAGCAGCCAAGAAGGGATTGGGGGTGAAAAACTGTTTTTT. Translating it yields CASSQEGIGGEKLFF.

This clonotype was counted between two and nine times. V usage is TRBV7-3 and J usage is TRBJ2-5, with 10 nucleotides matching TRBD2. CDR1 and CDR2 from the germline V gene are SGHTA and FQGTGA. This CDR3 contains 18 residues. V dropped 2 bases and J dropped 2; count of bases not matched to a gene: 11. The CDR3 nucleotides read TGTGCCAGCAGCTTACGTCGGGCTAGCGGGGGAGAGCAAGAGACCCAGTACTTC. It encodes CASSLRRASGGEQETQYF.

This clonotype has a handful of counts. The chain is built from TRBV20-1 and TRBJ2-5; D gene ambiguous. The germline V gene encodes CDR1 DFQATT and CDR2 SNEGSKA (reference sequence). The length of the CDR3 is 14 residues. V was shortened by 3 bases and J by 0 bases, with 11 bases between the two germline ends. CDR3 DNA sequence: TGCAGTGCTAGGGGGTGGGCGTACCAAGAGACCCAGTACTTC. Its translation: CSARGWAYQETQYF.

Of note for this clonotype: A read error is possible here, since a much larger clone lies one base away. V and J are TRBV6-5 and TRBJ2-3, with TRBD1 as a possible D gene (6 bases). CDR3 length: 17 amino acids. The germline CDR1 and CDR2 sequences are MNHEY and SVGAGI. With 4 bases removed from V and 5 bases from J, the gap between germline ends came to 22 bases. DNA of the CDR3: TGTGCCAGCAGTTCCAACAGGGACACCCACGGCCGAGATACGCAGTATTTT. This sequence encodes CASSSNRDTHGRDTQYF.

The chain carries TRBV28 and TRBJ1-1; D possibly corresponds to TRBD1 (6 bases). The CDR3 totals 12 residues. Between the trimmed V and J ends, which lost 6 bases and 11 bases, there was a span of 16 bases. Germline V gene data show CDR1 as MDHEN and CDR2 as SYDVKM. CDR3 loop: CASSSNRVGAFF. The CDR3 bases are TGTGCCAGCAGCTCAAACAGGGTAGGGGCTTTCTTT.

The V gene is TRBV12-3 or TRBV12-4, the J gene TRBJ2-7; no clear D gene. Between the trimmed V and J ends, which lost 1 base and 2 bases, there was a span of 12 bases. The CDR3 runs to 15 residues. CDR3 amino acids: CASSLGSKHPYEQYF. CDR3 DNA: TGTGCCAGCAGTTTAGGGTCCAAACACCCCTACGAGCAGTACTTC.

This clonotype was counted many times. The chain has TRBV10-3 and TRBJ2-7, with TRBD2 matching over 7 bases. The CDR3 consists of 13 residues. Unmatched junction bases numbered 2, after V lost 6 bases and J lost 0 bases. Germline CDR1 is ENHRY and CDR2 is SYGVKD. The CDR3 reads CAIRGGTSYEQYF. DNA of the CDR3: TGTGCCATCAGGGGAGGGACCTCCTACGAGCAGTACTTC.

The chain combines TRBV20-1 with TRBJ2-3; 7 positions agree with TRBD2. CDR1 DFQATT and CDR2 SNEGSKA come from the germline V gene (reference sequence). The CDR3 has 17 residues. The V segment lost 4 bases and the J segment 2 bases; nucleotides outside the gene matches: 15. The CDR3 region has the DNA TGCAGTGCTAAAAAGCGGGGAGGCACACTAATCACAGATACGCAGTATTTT. It is translated as CSAKKRGGTLITDTQYF.

The chain uses TRBV20-1 and TRBJ1-1; possible D gene TRBD1, 6 bases. The CDR3 totals 12 residues. Trimming removed 1 base at V and 7 bases at J, with 10 bases between. Per germline, CDR1 DFQATT and CDR2 SNEGSKA (reference sequence). The CDR3 DNA reads as TGCAGTGCTAGAGCCGGAGGGGGTGAAGCTTTCTTT. Its translation is CSARAGGGEAFF.

V usage is TRBV5-4 and J usage is TRBJ2-7; either TRBD1 or TRBD2 may supply D (7 bases each). Germline-derived CDR1 and CDR2 are SGHNT and YYREEE (reference sequence). The CDR3 sequence is 15 residues long. The V end lost 3 bases, the J end lost 2 bases, and 15 bases lay between the germline ends. DNA of the CDR3: TGTGCCAGCAGCTGGGATCAGGGGGGGGCCTACGAGCAGTACTTC. Its translation: CASSWDQGGAYEQYF. Based on the CDR3 plus reference TRBV5-4 and TRBJ2-7, the full variable domain is ETGVTQSPTHLIKTRGQQVTLRCSSQSGHNTVSWYQQALGQGPQFIFQYYREEENGRGNFPPRFSGLQFPNYSSELNVNALELDDSALYLCASSWDQGGAYEQYFGPGTRLTVT.

The rearrangement links TRBV28 to TRBJ1-5; TRBD1 might be the D (5 bases). Germline CDR1 MDHEN, CDR2 SYDVKM. CDR3 size: 17 residues. V shed 2 bases and J shed 7 bases, with 21 bases lying between them. DNA for the CDR3: TGTGCCAGCAGTTTAATCGTATCTCCCCCGGGACGGCAGCCCCAGCATTTT. It yields the protein CASSLIVSPPGRQPQHF.

This clonotype has a count of ten or more. This chain uses TRBV7-9 with TRBJ1-6; 9 bases agree with TRBD1. The CDR3 has 15 residues. Germline trimming cut 5 bases from V and 10 bases from J; bases unmatched to any gene: 9. CDR1 and CDR2 from the germline V gene are SEHNR and FQNEAQ (reference sequence). CDR3 in DNA: TGTGCCAGCAGCAGCCGGGACAGGGAGGACTCACCCCTCCACTTT. Translated: CASSSRDREDSPLHF.

This clonotype has more than one count but fewer than ten. The V gene is TRBV29-1, the J gene TRBJ2-7; D is perhaps TRBD1 (6 bases). V lost 5 bases and J 5 bases, leaving 16 bases between the germline ends. Germline-derived CDR1 and CDR2 are SQVTM and ANQGSEA. The CDR3 runs to 13 residues. CDR3 amino acids: CSVSQGEVNEQYF. CDR3 bases: TGCAGCGTTTCACAGGGAGAGGTGAACGAGCAGTACTTC.

The gene calls are TRBV4-1 and TRBJ1-2; D possibly corresponds to TRBD1 (5 bases). V lost 1 base, J lost 6 bases, and 21 bases lay in between. Germline values: CDR1 MGHRA, CDR2 YSYEKL. CDR3 length: 17 amino acids. The CDR3 coding sequence is TGCGCCAGCAGCCAAGTAGGCCCTGGGCAGGGCTGGAATGGCTACACCTTC. Translation: CASSQVGPGQGWNGYTF.